These 17 T cell receptor beta chains originate from one sample sequenced in a study of follicular helper T cells after annual influenza vaccination. Noted time point: 2014-2015 season, pre-vaccination. Some clones are missing from TCRdb's copy, which holds only in-frame ones; the method was immunoSEQ multiplex PCR. The sample contains about 27,000 clones, around 80% of which appear only once. The sequences come from CXCR5+ CD38- circulating T follicular helper cells from blood, collected on the day of influenza vaccination. Documented subset: circulating Tfh, non-naive CD4+CXCR5+PD-1+ (ICOS+CD38+ or ICOS-CD38-). The receptors here all came from an adult who received the influenza vaccine.

The chain combines TRBV20-1 with TRBJ1-1; 7 positions match TRBD1. The V segment lost 8 bases and the J segment 10 bases; nucleotides outside the gene matches: 10. Per germline, CDR1 DFQATT and CDR2 SNEGSKA (reference sequence). This CDR3 contains 11 residues. The CDR3, as DNA: TGCAGTCCCGCCAGGGGGGAGAGAGCTTTCTTT. As protein: CSPARGERAFF.

The chain joins TRBV5-4 to TRBJ2-5; 9 bases are shared with TRBD1. The CDR3 has 15 amino acids. Germline V gene lookup returns CDR1 SGHNT and CDR2 YYREEE (reference sequence). J gave up 1 base and V 3 bases, and 4 bases lay outside the gene matches. CDR3 nucleotide sequence: TGTGCCAGCAGCTATCAGACAGGGGGCCAAGAGACCCAGTACTTC. It encodes CASSYQTGGQETQYF.

The V call is TRBV2, the J call TRBJ2-5, with 15 bases fitting TRBD2. This CDR3 region has 17 residues. V gave up 6 bases and J gave up 5 bases; unmatched junction bases: 10. Germline CDR1 is SNHLY and CDR2 is FYNNEI. The CDR3 protein is CASRRGTSGGTGETQYF. CDR3 DNA sequence: TGTGCCAGCAGGAGAGGGACTAGCGGGGGGACGGGGGAGACCCAGTACTTC.

The V and J genes are TRBV10-3 and TRBJ2-3; TRBD1 agrees at 8 bases. Germline CDR1 reads ENHRY; CDR2 reads SYGVKD. Trimming at V came to 4 bases and at J to 0 bases, leaving 3 bases not matched to a gene. CDR3 length equals 15 residues. CDR3 in DNA: TGTGCCATCAGTGGGGGACAGGCGAGCACAGATACGCAGTATTTT. Protein: CAISGGQASTDTQYF.

The chain is built from TRBV28 and TRBJ2-1; no reliable D call. The ends were cut back, 5 bases at V and 6 bases at J, with 8 bases in the middle. Germline-derived CDR1 and CDR2 are MDHEN and SYDVKM. This CDR3 contains 12 residues. This chain's CDR3 is CASSKAINEQFF. The CDR3 DNA reads TGTGCCAGCAGTAAAGCGATCAATGAGCAGTTCTTC.

This chain uses TRBV6-6 with TRBJ2-1, with 8 positions matching TRBD2. The germline V gene encodes CDR1 MNHNY and CDR2 SVGAGI (reference sequence). J was trimmed by 3 bases and V by 6 bases; bases with no gene match: 7. CDR3 length: 15 residues. CDR3 region: CASSDGTRFYNEQFF. CDR3 sequence (DNA): TGTGCCAGCAGCGACGGGACTAGATTCTACAATGAGCAGTTCTTC.

CDR3 protein: CASRKQGTSYEQYF. In DNA, the CDR3 is TGTGCCAGCAGGAAACAGGGAACAAGTTACGAGCAGTACTTC. The V and J genes are TRBV6-5 and TRBJ2-7; tentatively, D is TRBD1 (6 bases). This CDR3 region has 14 residues. Trimming removed 6 bases at V and 4 bases at J, with 16 bases between. The germline V gene has CDR1 MNHEY and CDR2 SVGAGI.

This chain uses TRBV9 with TRBJ2-3; TRBD2 is a possible D gene (7 bases). The CDR3 is 15 amino acids. Germline CDR1 SGDLS, CDR2 YYNGEE. V dropped 4 bases and J dropped 2 bases, with 14 bases sitting between them. This chain's CDR3 is CASSRGGSPTDTQYF. The CDR3 coding sequence is TGTGCCAGCAGCAGGGGGGGGAGCCCCACAGATACGCAGTATTTT.

The chain combines TRBV2 with TRBJ2-2; a weak D match, TRBD2 (6 bases). Deletions cut 6 bases from V and 9 bases from J, with 11 bases between. The CDR3 length is 12 residues. Germline values: CDR1 SNHLY, CDR2 FYNNEI. The CDR3: CASSPGGWELFF. Here the CDR3 DNA reads TGTGCCAGCAGCCCCGGGGGTTGGGAGCTGTTTTTT. Drawing the rest from reference TRBV2 and TRBJ2-2, the complete variable domain is EPEVTQTPSHQVTQMGQEVILRCVPISNHLYFYWYRQILGQKVEFLVSFYNNEISEKSEIFDDQFSVERPDGSNFTLKIRSTKLEDSAMYFCASSPGGWELFFGEGSRLTVL.

This chain links TRBV5-4 with TRBJ1-3, with D perhaps TRBD1 (5 bases). In germline, CDR1 is SGHNT, CDR2 YYREEE (reference sequence). V lost 3 bases, J lost 2 bases, and 12 bases lay in between. The CDR3 consists of 15 residues. The CDR3 here is CASSSGVQAGNTIYF. The DNA of the CDR3 is TGTGCCAGCAGCTCGGGGGTTCAGGCTGGAAACACCATATATTTT.

The rearrangement joins TRBV28 to TRBJ2-7; 7 bases line up with TRBD2. The germline V gene encodes CDR1 MDHEN and CDR2 SYDVKM. V was pared by 2 bases and J by 0 bases, with 4 bases of the junction left unmatched. The CDR3 is made up of 15 amino acids. CDR3 protein: CASSLIAGASYEQYF. CDR3 in DNA: TGTGCCAGCAGTTTAATAGCGGGTGCCTCCTACGAGCAGTACTTC.

The chain uses TRBV18 and TRBJ2-7; TRBD1 agrees at 7 bases. V lost 3 bases to trimming and J lost 2 bases; unmatched junction nucleotides: 4. Germline CDR1 KGHSH, CDR2 LQKENI. The CDR3 loop spans 14 amino acids. Here the CDR3 DNA reads TGTGCCAGCTCACCTCAGGGGGAAGCCTACGAGCAGTACTTC. It codes for CASSPQGEAYEQYF.

The chain carries TRBV30 and TRBJ2-3; 8 nucleotides match TRBD1. Germline V gene data show CDR1 as GTSNPN and CDR2 as SVGIG (reference sequence). The CDR3 sequence is 13 residues long. With V trimmed by 7 bases and J by 7 bases, 10 bases remained unmatched. The CDR3 spells CAFRTGPGNTQYF. In DNA, the CDR3 is TGTGCCTTCCGGACAGGGCCGGGAAATACGCAGTATTTT. The full variable domain, in which reference TRBV30 and TRBJ2-3 provide the parts outside the CDR3, is SQTIHQWPATLVQPVGSPLSLECTVEGTSNPNLYWYRQAAGRGLQLLFYSVGIGQISSEVPQNLSASRPQDRQFILSSKKLLLSDSGFYLCAFRTGPGNTQYFGPGTRLTVL.

This chain joins TRBV5-1 and TRBJ2-1, with TRBD2 identical over 10 bases. Per the germline V gene, CDR1 is SGHRS and CDR2 is YFSETQ. The CDR3 length is 15 residues. V lost 5 bases and J lost 5; bases outside the gene matches: 7. The CDR3 spells CASRRAGGLNNEQFF. As DNA, the CDR3 is TGCGCCAGCAGGAGAGCGGGGGGGCTTAACAATGAGCAGTTCTTC.

The chain couples TRBV12-5 to TRBJ1-2; 10 bases agree with TRBD1. The CDR3 is 20 residues long. In germline, CDR1 is LGHNT, CDR2 FRNRAP. V lost 3 bases to trimming and J lost 3 bases; unmatched junction nucleotides: 19. In nucleotides, the CDR3 is TGTGCTAGTGGTTTCCGCGGTCGTTGGGACAGGGGTCGAGGGTACTATGGCTACACCTTC. Its translation: CASGFRGRWDRGRGYYGYTF.

This clone was picked up a small number of times. V and J are TRBV28 and TRBJ2-3; 9 bases map to TRBD2. Germline values: CDR1 MDHEN, CDR2 SYDVKM. Germline trimming cut 4 bases from V and 6 bases from J; bases unmatched to any gene: 5. This CDR3 has 14 residues. The CDR3 region is CASSYAGGHDTQYF. As DNA, the CDR3 is TGTGCCAGCAGTTACGCGGGGGGGCATGATACGCAGTATTTT.

The chain couples TRBV28 to TRBJ2-3; 7 bases line up with TRBD2. CDR3 length: 15 amino acids. Germline-derived CDR1 and CDR2 are MDHEN and SYDVKM. Germline trimming cut 5 bases from V and 3 bases from J; bases unmatched to any gene: 8. The CDR3 loop reads CASSARGVETDTQYF. The CDR3 region has the DNA TGTGCCAGCAGTGCACGGGGGGTTGAGACAGATACGCAGTATTTT.